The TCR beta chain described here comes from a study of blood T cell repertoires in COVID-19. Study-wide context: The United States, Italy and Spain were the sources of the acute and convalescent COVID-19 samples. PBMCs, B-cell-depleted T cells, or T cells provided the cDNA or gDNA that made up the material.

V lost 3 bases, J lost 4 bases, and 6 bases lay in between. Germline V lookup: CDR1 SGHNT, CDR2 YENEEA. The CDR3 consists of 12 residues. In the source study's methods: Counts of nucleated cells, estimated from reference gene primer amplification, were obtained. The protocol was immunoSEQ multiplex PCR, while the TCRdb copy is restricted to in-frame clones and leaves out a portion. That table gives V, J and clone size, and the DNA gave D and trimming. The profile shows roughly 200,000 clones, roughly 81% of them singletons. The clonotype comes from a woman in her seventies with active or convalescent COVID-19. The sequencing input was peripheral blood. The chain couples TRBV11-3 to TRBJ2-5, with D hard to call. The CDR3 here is CASSFRGETQYF. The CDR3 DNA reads TGTGCCAGCAGCTTCAGAGGAGAGACCCAGTACTTC.